This T cell receptor beta chain appears in the sequencing data of a study of spatial heterogeneity in lung cancer. Study-wide background: Fewer alpha-chain than beta-chain sequences were consistently detected. General observations from the study: Mutation counts in tumors were tracked by counts of expanded intratumoral alpha and beta TCRs.

The CDR3 has 14 amino acids. Germline assignment: CDR1 MGHRA and CDR2 YSYEKL. The ends were cut back, 4 bases at V and 1 base at J, with 8 bases in the middle. Time point: sample taken at primary tumor resection. The donors comprised some 78 untreated early-stage non-small cell lung cancer patients. The sequenced material consisted of unsorted whole RNA from tumor, nontumor lung or frozen PBMC. The presence of a unique molecular identifier marked each TCR cDNA molecule. A single record per CDR3 protein comes from TCRdb applying MiXCR to the 5' RACE reads. The sample holds 1,400 or so distinct CDR3 sequences, less than 20% seen once. The sample holds many counts of this clonotype. Its antigen is currently unknown. The size of this beta chain means little, since it is a stray read in a library made for alpha chains.

The chain links TRBV4-1 to TRBJ2-4; D is undetermined. The sequence derives from a male donor with early-stage non-small cell lung cancer. Sequenced material: lung tumor tissue, taken at surgery. The CDR3 DNA reads as TGCGCCAGCAGCCTTGAAAGGGCCAAAAACATTCAGTACTTC. Translating it yields CASSLERAKNIQYF.